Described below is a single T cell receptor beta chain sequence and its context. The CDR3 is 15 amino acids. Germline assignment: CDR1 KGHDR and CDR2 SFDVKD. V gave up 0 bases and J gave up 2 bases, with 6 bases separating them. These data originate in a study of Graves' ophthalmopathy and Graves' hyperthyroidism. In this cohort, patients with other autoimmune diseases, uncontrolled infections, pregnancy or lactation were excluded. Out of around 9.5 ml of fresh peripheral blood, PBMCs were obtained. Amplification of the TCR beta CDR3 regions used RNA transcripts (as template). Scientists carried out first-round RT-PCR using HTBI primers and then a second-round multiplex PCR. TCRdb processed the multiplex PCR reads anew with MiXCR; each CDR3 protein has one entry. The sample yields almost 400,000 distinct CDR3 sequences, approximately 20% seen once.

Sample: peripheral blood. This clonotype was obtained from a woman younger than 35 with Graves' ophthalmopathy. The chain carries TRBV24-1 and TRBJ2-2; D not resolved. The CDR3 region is CATSDLGPNTGELFF. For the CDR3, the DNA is TGTGCCACCAGTGATTTGGGACCTAACACCGGGGAGCTGTTTTTT.